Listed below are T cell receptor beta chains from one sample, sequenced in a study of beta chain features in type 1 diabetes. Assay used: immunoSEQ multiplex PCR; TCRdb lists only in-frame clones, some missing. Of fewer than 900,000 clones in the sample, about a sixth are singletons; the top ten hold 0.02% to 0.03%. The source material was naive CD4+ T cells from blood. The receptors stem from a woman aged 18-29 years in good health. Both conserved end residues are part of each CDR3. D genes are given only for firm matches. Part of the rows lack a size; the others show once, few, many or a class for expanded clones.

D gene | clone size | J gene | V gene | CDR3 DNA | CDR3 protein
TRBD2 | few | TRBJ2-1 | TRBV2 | TGTGCCAGCACAGCGACTAGCGGGAGTTATGAGCAGTTCTTC | CASTATSGSYEQFF
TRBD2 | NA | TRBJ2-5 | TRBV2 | TGTGCCAGCAGTTACACCTCGGGACTAGCGGGAGGGCCCGGTGAGACCCAGTACTTC | CASSYTSGLAGGPGETQYF
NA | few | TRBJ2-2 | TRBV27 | TGTGCCAGCAGTTCCTCGGGCAGGGCCGGGGAGCTGTTTTTT | CASSSSGRAGELFF
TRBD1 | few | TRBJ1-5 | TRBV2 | TGTGCCAGCAGTGGACAGGGCGTAAGGAATCAGCCCCAGCATTTT | CASSGQGVRNQPQHF
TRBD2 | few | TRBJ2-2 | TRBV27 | TGTGCCAGCAGTTTGTGGCTAGCGGGCAACACCGGGGAGCTGTTTTTT | CASSLWLAGNTGELFF
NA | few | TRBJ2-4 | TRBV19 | TGTGCCAGTAGTATAGTGCTAGGGGCAAAGCTCGTAGCCAAAAACATTCAGTACTTC | CASSIVLGAKLVAKNIQYF
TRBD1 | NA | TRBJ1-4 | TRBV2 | TGTGCCAGCATCCGGGACAGTAATGAAAAACTGTTTTTT | CASIRDSNEKLFF
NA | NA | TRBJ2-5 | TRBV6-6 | TGTGCCAGCAGTTACTCGATCAGAAACAGGCAAGAGACCCAGTACTTC | CASSYSIRNRQETQYF
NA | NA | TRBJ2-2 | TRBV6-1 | TGTGCCAGCAGTGGAGTAGCGGCGAACACCGGGGAGCTGTTTTTT | CASSGVAANTGELFF
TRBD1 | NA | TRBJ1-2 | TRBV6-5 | TGTGCCAGCACCCGGACAGGGGGGCGCTACACCTTC | CASTRTGGRYTF
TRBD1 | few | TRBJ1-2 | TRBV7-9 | TGTGCCAGCAGCTTCGTACCCGGCCGGGACAGGACTTTTGGCTACACCTTC | CASSFVPGRDRTFGYTF
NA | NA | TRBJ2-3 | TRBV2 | TGTGCCAGCAGGAGAGGAGCGCTCACAGATACGCAGTATTTT | CASRRGALTDTQYF
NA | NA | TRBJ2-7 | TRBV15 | TGTGCCACCAGCAGAGATCTTAGCATGAGATCCTACGAGCAGTACTTC | CATSRDLSMRSYEQYF
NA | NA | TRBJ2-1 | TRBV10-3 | TGTGCCATCAGTGAGTCGTCGGGCAGGGTCCCTGATGAGCAGTTCTTC | CAISESSGRVPDEQFF
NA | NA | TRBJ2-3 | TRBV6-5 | TGTGCCAGCAGTCCTCCCGGGACCACAGATACGCAGTATTTT | CASSPPGTTDTQYF
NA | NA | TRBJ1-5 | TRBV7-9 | TGTGCCAGCAGCTTGGACGGAAATCAGCCCCAGCATTTT | CASSLDGNQPQHF
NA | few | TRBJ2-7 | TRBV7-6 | TGTGCCAGCAGCGAAATTCGGGGGGCCCGGGAGCAGTACTTC | CASSEIRGAREQYF
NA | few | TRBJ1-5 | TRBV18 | TGTGCCAGCTCACCATTGGACAGCAATCAGCCCCAGCATTTT | CASSPLDSNQPQHF
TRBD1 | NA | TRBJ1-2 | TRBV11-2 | TGTGCCAGCAGCCCCAATTCGCTCCGGGACAGCCTAGGGAACACCTTC | CASSPNSLRDSLGNTF
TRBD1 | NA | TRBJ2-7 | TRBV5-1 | TGCGCCAGCAGCTTGGCGAGGGGGCACGAGCAGTACTTC | CASSLARGHEQYF
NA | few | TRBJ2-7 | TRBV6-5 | TGTGCCAGCAGTTACCGGGTCTCCTACGAGCAGTACTTC | CASSYRVSYEQYF
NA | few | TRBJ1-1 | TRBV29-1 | TGCAGCGTTGTTTATTCGGGGGGAATGAACACTGAAGCTTTCTTT | CSVVYSGGMNTEAFF
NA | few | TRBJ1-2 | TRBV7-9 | TGTGCCAGCAGCCGGAGGCGCGCCGCTCCAGGGATCTATGGCTACACCTTC | CASSRRRAAPGIYGYTF
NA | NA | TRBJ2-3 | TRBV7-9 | TGTGCCAGCAGCTTAGAACCCCTATCTGATACGCAGTATTTT | CASSLEPLSDTQYF
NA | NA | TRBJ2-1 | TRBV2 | TGTGCCAGCAGGCAGGGTTCCTACAATGAGCAGTTCTTC | CASRQGSYNEQFF
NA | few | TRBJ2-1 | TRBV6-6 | TGTGCCAGCAGTCAAACCCTTCTCAGCAATGAGCAGTTCTTC | CASSQTLLSNEQFF
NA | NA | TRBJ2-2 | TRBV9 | TGTGCCAGCAGCGTAGGGGTCTCTAGCGCGGGCACCGGGGAGCTGTTTTTT | CASSVGVSSAGTGELFF
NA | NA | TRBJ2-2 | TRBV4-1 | TGCGCCAGCAGCCAAGGGCCTGGACACACCGGGGAGCTGTTTTTT | CASSQGPGHTGELFF
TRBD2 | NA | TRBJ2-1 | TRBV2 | TGTGCCAGCAGTCGTAGTAGCGGGACATACAATGAGCAGTTCTTC | CASSRSSGTYNEQFF
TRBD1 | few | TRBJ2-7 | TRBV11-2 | TGTGCCAGCGGGATGACAGGGGCCTACTACGAGCAGTACTTC | CASGMTGAYYEQYF
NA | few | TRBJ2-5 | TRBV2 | TGTGCCAGTCAATACAGGGTTGGAGAGACCCAGTACTTC | CASQYRVGETQYF
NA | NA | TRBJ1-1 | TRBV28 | TGTGCCAGCAGTGACCTCGGGACAGAAGCTTTCTTT | CASSDLGTEAFF
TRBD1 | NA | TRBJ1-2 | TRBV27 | TGTGCCAGCAGTCATCGACAGGGTAATGGCTACACCTTC | CASSHRQGNGYTF
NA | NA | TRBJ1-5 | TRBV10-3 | TGTGCCATCAGTGCCGGGGACGCCGATCAGCCCCAGCATTTT | CAISAGDADQPQHF
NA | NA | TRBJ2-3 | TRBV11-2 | TGTGCCAGCAGCCCCCGGTTTGGGGCAGATACGCAGTATTTT | CASSPRFGADTQYF
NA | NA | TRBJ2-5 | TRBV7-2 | TGTGCCAGCAGCTTGCAGCGCCTCGAGACCCAGTACTTC | CASSLQRLETQYF
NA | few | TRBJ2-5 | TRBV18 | TGTGCCAGCTCAGCTGGATACCGGGACCAAGAGACCCAGTACTTC | CASSAGYRDQETQYF
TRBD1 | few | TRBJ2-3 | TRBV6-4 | TGTGCCAGCAGTGAACGGGGGACAGGCCTGTTGTATTTT | CASSERGTGLLYF
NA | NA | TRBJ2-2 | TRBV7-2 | TGTGCCAGCAGCCCGGGGGTGGGGAACACCGGGGAGCTGTTTTTT | CASSPGVGNTGELFF
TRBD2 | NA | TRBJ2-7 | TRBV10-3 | TGTGCCAGCCGCCATGCCTCTAGCGGGAGATACGAGCAGTACTTC | CASRHASSGRYEQYF
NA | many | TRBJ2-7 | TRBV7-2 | TGTGCCAGCAGCTTTTCCTACGAGCAGTACTTC | CASSFSYEQYF